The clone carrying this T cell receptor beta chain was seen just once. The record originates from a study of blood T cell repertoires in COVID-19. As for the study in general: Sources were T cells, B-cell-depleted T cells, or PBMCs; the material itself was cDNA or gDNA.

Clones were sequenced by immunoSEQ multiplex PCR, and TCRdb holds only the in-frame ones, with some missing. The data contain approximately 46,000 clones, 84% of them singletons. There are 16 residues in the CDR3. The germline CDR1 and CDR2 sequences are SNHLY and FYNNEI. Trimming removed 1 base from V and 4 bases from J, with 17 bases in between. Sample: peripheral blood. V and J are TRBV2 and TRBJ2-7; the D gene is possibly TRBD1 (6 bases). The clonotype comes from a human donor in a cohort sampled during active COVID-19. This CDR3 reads CASSEEWDKKTYEQYF. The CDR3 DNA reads TGTGCCAGCAGTGAAGAGTGGGACAAAAAAACTTACGAGCAGTACTTC.